This is a list of T cell receptor beta chains from one sample in a study of shared T cell receptors in the human thymus. Data came from immunoSEQ multiplex PCR; TCRdb stores just in-frame clones and leaves some out. The sample includes hundreds of thousands of clones, over 75% of them seen just once. These data were also reused for a study on human thymus T cells.

The material sequenced was thymocytes. Source of these receptors: a boy younger than two with a congenital heart defect. CDR3s leave out the opening cysteine and the closing phenylalanine or tryptophan.

V gene	J gene	CDR3 protein
TRBV5-6	TRBJ1-3	ASSLGGETNHSGNTIY
TRBV15	TRBJ2-7	ATSRDGHAGSYEQY
TRBV6-1	TRBJ2-2	ASRYTGSYTGELF
TRBV5-6	TRBJ1-5	ASSRTGTGNYSNQPQH
TRBV4-3	TRBJ2-7	ASSQDGLAGSGSYEQY
TRBV14	TRBJ2-2	ASSQDRRERAGELF
TRBV6-5	TRBJ2-7	ASSSRGRLD
TRBV2	TRBJ2-1	ASSGGRTGGFHEQF
TRBV14	TRBJ2-3	ASSQGASWVTDTQY
TRBV30	TRBJ1-6	AWSVLSEGNSPLH
TRBV30	TRBJ1-2	AWTPRTGGNYGYT
TRBV11-2	TRBJ2-7	ASSPLLSDRTSQY
TRBV10-2	TRBJ2-7	ASRQGRTDSYEQY
TRBV4-1	TRBJ1-5	ASSLRTGDGSNQPQH
TRBV13	TRBJ2-7	ASSSADTPGTGGVEQY
TRBV2	TRBJ2-1	ASTSSDNEQF
TRBV4-3	TRBJ1-4	ASSHFTPEANEKLF
TRBV7-9	TRBJ1-6	ASSFAAPGQKSSPLH
TRBV9	TRBJ2-1	ASSVVTSGRNEQF
TRBV10-3	TRBJ2-7	AISGRTGYEQY
TRBV11-2	TRBJ2-5	ASSSHRFTGGETQY
TRBV5-1	TRBJ2-3	ASSLIRDTDTQY
TRBV5-4	TRBJ2-7	ASSLSFRSHEQY
TRBV6-1	TRBJ2-5	ASSRRDTGRLGEY
TRBV4-3	TRBJ2-5	ASSHGGETQY
TRBV5-6	TRBJ2-1	ASSFRYTTREVVNEQF
TRBV5-1	TRBJ2-2	ASSLAGGTGELF
TRBV28	TRBJ2-1	ASGGLSSYNEQF
TRBV27	TRBJ2-7	ASRTRTGVREQY
TRBV4-3	TRBJ2-7	ASSQDSSGTGGASGGKYEQY
TRBV30	TRBJ2-1	AWNGPSGGSSYNEQF